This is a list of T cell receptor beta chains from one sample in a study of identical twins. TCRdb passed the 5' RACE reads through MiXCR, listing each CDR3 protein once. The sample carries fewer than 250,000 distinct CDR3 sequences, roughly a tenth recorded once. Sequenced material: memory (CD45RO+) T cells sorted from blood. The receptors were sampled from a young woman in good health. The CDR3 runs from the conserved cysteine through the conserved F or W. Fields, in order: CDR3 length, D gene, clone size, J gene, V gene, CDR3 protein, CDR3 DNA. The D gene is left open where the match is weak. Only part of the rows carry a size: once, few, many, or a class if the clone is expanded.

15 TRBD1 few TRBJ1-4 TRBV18 CASSPLRAGGEKLFF TGTGCCAGCTCACCACTTCGGGCAGGGGGTGAAAAACTGTTTTTT
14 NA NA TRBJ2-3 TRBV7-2 CASTRGRGTDTQYF TGTGCCAGCACCCGAGGACGGGGCACAGATACGCAGTATTTT
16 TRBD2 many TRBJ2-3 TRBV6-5 CASSYLSSGSTDTQYF TGTGCCAGCAGTTACTTATCTAGCGGTTCCACAGATACGCAGTATTTT
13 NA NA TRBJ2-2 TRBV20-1 CSARAIDTGELFF TGCAGTGCTAGGGCGATCGACACCGGGGAGCTGTTTTTT
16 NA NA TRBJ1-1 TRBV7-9 CAISLWGRGESTEAFF TGTGCCATCAGCTTATGGGGGAGGGGGGAGAGCACTGAAGCTTTCTTT
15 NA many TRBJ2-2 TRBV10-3 CAISGTEGKPGELFF TGTGCCATCAGTGGGACAGAAGGGAAACCCGGGGAGCTGTTTTTT
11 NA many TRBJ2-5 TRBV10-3 CAISDGETQYF TGTGCCATCAGTGACGGAGAGACCCAGTACTTC
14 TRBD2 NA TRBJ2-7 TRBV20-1 CSASLPRGAYEQYF TGCAGTGCTAGCCTCCCCCGGGGGGCCTACGAGCAGTACTTC
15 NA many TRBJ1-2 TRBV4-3 CASSQDPRGDYGYTF TGCGCCAGCAGCCAAGACCCTCGGGGGGACTATGGCTACACCTTC
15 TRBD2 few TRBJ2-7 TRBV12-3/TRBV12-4 CASTMGVAGFYEQYF TGTGCCAGCACGATGGGGGTAGCGGGATTCTACGAGCAGTACTTC
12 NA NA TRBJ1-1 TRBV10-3 CAIRTGNTEAFF TGTGCCATCAGGACAGGGAACACTGAAGCTTTCTTT
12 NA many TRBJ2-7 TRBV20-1 CSALPTPYEQYF TGCAGTGCCTTGCCTACCCCCTACGAGCAGTACTTC
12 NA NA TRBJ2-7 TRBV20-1 CSASTDLYEQYF TGCAGTGCTAGTACGGACCTCTACGAGCAGTACTTC
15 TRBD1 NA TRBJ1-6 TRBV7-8 CASSLATGIYSPLHF TGTGCCAGCAGCTTAGCGACAGGGATTTATTCACCCCTCCACTTT
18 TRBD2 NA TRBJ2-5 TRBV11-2 CASSLVGGRASISETQYF TGTGCCAGCAGCTTAGTGGGCGGGAGGGCCTCCATCTCGGAGACCCAGTACTTC
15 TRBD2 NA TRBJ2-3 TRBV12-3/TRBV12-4 CASSSGLASTDTQYF TGTGCCAGCAGTTCCGGACTAGCGTCGACAGATACGCAGTATTTT
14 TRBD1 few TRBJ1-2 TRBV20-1 CSARDPGQGEGYTF TGCAGTGCTAGAGATCCGGGACAGGGTGAAGGCTACACCTTC
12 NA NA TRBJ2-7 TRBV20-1 CSARRSSYEQYF TGCAGTGCACGGAGAAGCTCCTACGAGCAGTACTTC
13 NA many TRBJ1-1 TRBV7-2 CASSFLLHTEAFF TGTGCCAGCAGCTTTTTACTTCACACTGAAGCTTTCTTT
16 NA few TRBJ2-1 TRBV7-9 CASSLTIPSAYNEQFF TGTGCCAGCAGCTTAACTATACCTAGCGCCTACAATGAGCAGTTCTTC
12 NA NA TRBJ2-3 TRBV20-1 CSATDGPDTQYF TGCAGTGCCACGGACGGCCCAGATACGCAGTATTTT
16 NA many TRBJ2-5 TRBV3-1 CASSQKRSGLQETQYF TGTGCCAGCAGCCAAAAGCGGAGCGGACTACAAGAGACCCAGTACTTC
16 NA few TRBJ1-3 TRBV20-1 CSALPLGRYAGNTIYF TGCAGTGCTCTCCCTCTTGGCCGCTACGCTGGAAACACCATATATTTT
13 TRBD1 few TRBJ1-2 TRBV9 CASSVTGQGGYTF TGTGCCAGCAGCGTAACGGGACAGGGGGGCTACACCTTC
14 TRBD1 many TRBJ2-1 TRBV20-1 CSAGRGQDYNEQFF TGCAGTGCAGGACGGGGACAGGATTACAATGAGCAGTTCTTC
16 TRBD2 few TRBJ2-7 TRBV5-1 CASIPLGLAGGYEQYF TGCGCCAGCATCCCACTCGGACTAGCGGGGGGTTACGAGCAGTACTTC
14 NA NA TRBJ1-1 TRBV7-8 CASSKTRGFVEAFF TGTGCCAGCAGCAAGACAAGGGGCTTTGTTGAAGCTTTCTTT
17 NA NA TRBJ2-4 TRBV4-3 CASSQEKELVGKNIQYF TGCGCCAGCAGCCAAGAGAAGGAACTGGTCGGCAAAAACATTCAGTACTTC
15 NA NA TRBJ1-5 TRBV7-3 CASSQLGGENQPQHF TGTGCCAGCAGCCAACTGGGGGGGGAGAATCAGCCCCAGCATTTT
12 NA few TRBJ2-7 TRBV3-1 CASSLYLREQYF TGTGCCAGCAGCCTCTATTTACGGGAGCAGTACTTC
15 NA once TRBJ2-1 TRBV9 CASSVSVSSYNEQFF TGTGCCAGCAGCGTTAGCGTGAGCTCCTACAATGAGCAGTTCTTC
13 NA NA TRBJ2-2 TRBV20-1 CSARAADTGELFF TGCAGTGCGAGGGCGGCGGACACCGGGGAGCTGTTTTTT
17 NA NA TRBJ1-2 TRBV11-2 CASSLDFVSSAPKGYTF TGTGCCAGCAGCTTAGATTTTGTGTCGAGTGCCCCCAAAGGCTACACCTTC
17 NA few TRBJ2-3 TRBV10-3 CAISDRGRQKGADTQYF TGTGCCATCAGTGACCGGGGGCGCCAAAAAGGGGCAGATACGCAGTATTTT
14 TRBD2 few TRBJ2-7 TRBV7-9 CASSLAGGWDEQYF TGTGCCAGCAGCCTAGCGGGAGGGTGGGACGAGCAGTACTTC
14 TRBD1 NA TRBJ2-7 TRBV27 CASSTWTGRYEQYF TGTGCCAGCAGTACCTGGACAGGGCGCTACGAGCAGTACTTC
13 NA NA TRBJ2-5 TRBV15 CATQRSSQETQYF TGTGCCACCCAAAGGAGCAGTCAAGAGACCCAGTACTTC
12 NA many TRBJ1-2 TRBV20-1 CSASDINYGYTF TGCAGTGCTAGTGACATTAACTATGGCTACACCTTC
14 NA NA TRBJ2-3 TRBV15 CATSTRGSTDTQYF TGTGCCACCAGCACGCGAGGGTCCACAGATACGCAGTATTTT
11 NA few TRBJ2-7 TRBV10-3 CAIRFKYEQYF TGTGCCATACGGTTTAAGTACGAGCAGTACTTC
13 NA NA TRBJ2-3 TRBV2 CASKWGGPDTQYF TGTGCCAGCAAGTGGGGGGGCCCTGATACGCAGTATTTT
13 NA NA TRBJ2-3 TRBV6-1 CASRDRRGDTQYF TGTGCCAGCAGGGACAGGAGGGGAGATACGCAGTATTTT
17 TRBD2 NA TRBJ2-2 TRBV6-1 CASSRDGLAGGPGELFF TGTGCCAGCAGTCGGGACGGGCTAGCGGGAGGTCCCGGGGAGCTGTTTTTT
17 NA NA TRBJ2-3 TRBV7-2 CASSLLPSSASTDTQYF TGTGCCAGCAGCTTATTACCCTCTAGCGCCAGCACAGATACGCAGTATTTT
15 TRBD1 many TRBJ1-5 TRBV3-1 CASSRTGQGNQPQHF TGTGCCAGCAGCCGAACGGGACAGGGGAATCAGCCCCAGCATTTT
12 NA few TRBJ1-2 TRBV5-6 CASGGLNYGYTF TGTGCCAGCGGAGGTCTTAACTATGGCTACACCTTC
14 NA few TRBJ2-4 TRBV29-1 CSVAYGGGKNIQYF TGCAGCGTTGCTTACGGGGGCGGCAAAAACATTCAGTACTTC
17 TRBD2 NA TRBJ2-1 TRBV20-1 CSARNRLAGISYNEQFF TGCAGTGCTAGAAACCGACTAGCGGGAATTTCCTACAATGAGCAGTTCTTC